The clone carrying this T cell receptor beta chain has only one observation. What it recognizes is unknown. This record belongs to a study of OX40 agonist ivuxolimab in advanced cancers. About the study: It was ivuxolimab, an agonistic anti-OX40 (CD134) antibody, that patients were treated with. A mean age of roughly 62 years, range about 20 to 85, was recorded, and approximately 79% were male. Patients enrolled in dose escalation were diagnosed with hepatocellular carcinoma, melanoma, renal cell or head and neck cancer.

Study conclusions and caveats: The study found that CD8+ T cells averaged more expanded clones than CD4+.

Libraries were prepared by immunoSEQ multiplex PCR; TCRdb keeps only in-frame clonotypes and omits some of them. The sample lists 55,000 to 65,000 clones, 75% to 90% occurring once. The V end was cut by 4 bases, the J end by 1 base, with 5 bases between. CDR1 and CDR2 (germline): KGHSH, LQKENI. The CDR3 is 13 amino acids. The receptor was isolated from an adult with an advanced solid tumor such as melanoma, head and neck, liver or kidney cancer. This specimen consisted of CD4+ or CD8+ T cells sorted from blood, obtained in a trial of the OX40 agonist ivuxolimab. The genes are TRBV18 and TRBJ2-1; D not resolved. CDR3 nucleotides: TGTGCCAGCTCACTGGGATCCTACAATGAGCAGTTCTTC. This sequence encodes CASSLGSYNEQFF.